A selection of T cell receptor beta chains follows, all from one sample in a study of T cell changes during pregnancy in multiple sclerosis. Sequencing was performed with immunoSEQ multiplex PCR; in TCRdb, only in-frame clones are kept and a portion is missing. The table has approximately 60,000 clones, about 90% seen once. The material was peripheral blood, obtained in the third trimester of pregnancy. The receptors stem from a female donor in good health, enrolled as a control in a pregnancy study. Each CDR3 is given with its conserved first and last residue. Each record gives: V gene, J gene, clone size, D gene, CDR3 DNA, CDR3 protein. The D gene is left open where the match is weak. Clone size appears in some rows only: once, few, many, or a class for an expanded clone.

TRBV9	TRBJ2-1	NA	TRBD2	TGTGCCAGCAGCGCGACAGGACTAGCGGGGGGAATACAGTTCTTC	CASSATGLAGGIQFF
TRBV11-2	TRBJ2-7	NA	NA	TGTGCCAGCAGCTTAGAACCGGTCGAGCAGTACTTC	CASSLEPVEQYF
TRBV10-1	TRBJ2-1	NA	TRBD2	TGCGCCAGCCCCCCGACTAGCGGGAGGGCCCGGAATGAGCAGTTCTTC	CASPPTSGRARNEQFF
TRBV19	TRBJ1-1	NA	NA	TGTGCCAGTAGCCCACAGGAGAACACTGAAGCTTTCTTT	CASSPQENTEAFF
TRBV30	TRBJ2-7	NA	NA	TGTGCCTGGAGTGTACGGGTTTACGACGAGCAGTACTTC	CAWSVRVYDEQYF
TRBV7-9	TRBJ1-2	once	NA	TGTGCCAGCAGCTTAGTGGCAGCTAACTATGGCTACACCTTC	CASSLVAANYGYTF
TRBV27	TRBJ1-2	NA	TRBD1	TGTGCCAGCAGTTTATCTGGGCAGGGGGTTATATATGGCTACACCTTC	CASSLSGQGVIYGYTF
TRBV29-1	TRBJ1-4	NA	NA	TGCAGCGTTGCTTCAAACGGTGGAAAACTGTTTTTT	CSVASNGGKLFF
TRBV21-1	TRBJ1-2	NA	NA	TGTGCCAGCAGCCCAGGGAAGGAAACAGGCCTACCTTTACCATATGGCTACACCTTC	CASSPGKETGLPLPYGYTF
TRBV7-2	TRBJ2-7	NA	TRBD2	TGTGCCAGCAGCTTTCAGCGGGGTCGCTTCAGCACCTACGAGCAGTACTTC	CASSFQRGRFSTYEQYF